This TCR beta chain was found in a study of blood T cell repertoires in COVID-19. Overall study: Sites in the United States, Italy and Spain provided acute and convalescent COVID-19 samples. The analysed material was cDNA or gDNA that came from T cells, B-cell-depleted T cells, or PBMCs.

Methods used by the authors: Researchers report that nucleated cell counts were estimated from reference gene primer amplification. Repertoires were generated with immunoSEQ multiplex PCR, while TCRdb's copy carries only in-frame clones and drops some. The V and J calls and clone size are taken from that table; D and trimming were inferred from the DNA. The table lists 140,000 or so clones, 75% to 90% of them singletons, with about 5.1% in the top ten. The germline V gene has CDR1 SGHVS and CDR2 FNYEAQ. The CDR3 has 16 residues. Unmatched junction bases numbered 11, after V lost 4 bases and J lost 5 bases.

Sequencing was done on a sample of peripheral blood. The sequence came from a human donor in a cohort sampled during active COVID-19. This chain links TRBV7-6 with TRBJ1-1; 9 positions match TRBD1. The DNA of the CDR3 is TGTGCCAGCAGCTCAAGACCCGGACAGGGGCGAACTGAAGCTTTCTTT. It translates to CASSSRPGQGRTEAFF.